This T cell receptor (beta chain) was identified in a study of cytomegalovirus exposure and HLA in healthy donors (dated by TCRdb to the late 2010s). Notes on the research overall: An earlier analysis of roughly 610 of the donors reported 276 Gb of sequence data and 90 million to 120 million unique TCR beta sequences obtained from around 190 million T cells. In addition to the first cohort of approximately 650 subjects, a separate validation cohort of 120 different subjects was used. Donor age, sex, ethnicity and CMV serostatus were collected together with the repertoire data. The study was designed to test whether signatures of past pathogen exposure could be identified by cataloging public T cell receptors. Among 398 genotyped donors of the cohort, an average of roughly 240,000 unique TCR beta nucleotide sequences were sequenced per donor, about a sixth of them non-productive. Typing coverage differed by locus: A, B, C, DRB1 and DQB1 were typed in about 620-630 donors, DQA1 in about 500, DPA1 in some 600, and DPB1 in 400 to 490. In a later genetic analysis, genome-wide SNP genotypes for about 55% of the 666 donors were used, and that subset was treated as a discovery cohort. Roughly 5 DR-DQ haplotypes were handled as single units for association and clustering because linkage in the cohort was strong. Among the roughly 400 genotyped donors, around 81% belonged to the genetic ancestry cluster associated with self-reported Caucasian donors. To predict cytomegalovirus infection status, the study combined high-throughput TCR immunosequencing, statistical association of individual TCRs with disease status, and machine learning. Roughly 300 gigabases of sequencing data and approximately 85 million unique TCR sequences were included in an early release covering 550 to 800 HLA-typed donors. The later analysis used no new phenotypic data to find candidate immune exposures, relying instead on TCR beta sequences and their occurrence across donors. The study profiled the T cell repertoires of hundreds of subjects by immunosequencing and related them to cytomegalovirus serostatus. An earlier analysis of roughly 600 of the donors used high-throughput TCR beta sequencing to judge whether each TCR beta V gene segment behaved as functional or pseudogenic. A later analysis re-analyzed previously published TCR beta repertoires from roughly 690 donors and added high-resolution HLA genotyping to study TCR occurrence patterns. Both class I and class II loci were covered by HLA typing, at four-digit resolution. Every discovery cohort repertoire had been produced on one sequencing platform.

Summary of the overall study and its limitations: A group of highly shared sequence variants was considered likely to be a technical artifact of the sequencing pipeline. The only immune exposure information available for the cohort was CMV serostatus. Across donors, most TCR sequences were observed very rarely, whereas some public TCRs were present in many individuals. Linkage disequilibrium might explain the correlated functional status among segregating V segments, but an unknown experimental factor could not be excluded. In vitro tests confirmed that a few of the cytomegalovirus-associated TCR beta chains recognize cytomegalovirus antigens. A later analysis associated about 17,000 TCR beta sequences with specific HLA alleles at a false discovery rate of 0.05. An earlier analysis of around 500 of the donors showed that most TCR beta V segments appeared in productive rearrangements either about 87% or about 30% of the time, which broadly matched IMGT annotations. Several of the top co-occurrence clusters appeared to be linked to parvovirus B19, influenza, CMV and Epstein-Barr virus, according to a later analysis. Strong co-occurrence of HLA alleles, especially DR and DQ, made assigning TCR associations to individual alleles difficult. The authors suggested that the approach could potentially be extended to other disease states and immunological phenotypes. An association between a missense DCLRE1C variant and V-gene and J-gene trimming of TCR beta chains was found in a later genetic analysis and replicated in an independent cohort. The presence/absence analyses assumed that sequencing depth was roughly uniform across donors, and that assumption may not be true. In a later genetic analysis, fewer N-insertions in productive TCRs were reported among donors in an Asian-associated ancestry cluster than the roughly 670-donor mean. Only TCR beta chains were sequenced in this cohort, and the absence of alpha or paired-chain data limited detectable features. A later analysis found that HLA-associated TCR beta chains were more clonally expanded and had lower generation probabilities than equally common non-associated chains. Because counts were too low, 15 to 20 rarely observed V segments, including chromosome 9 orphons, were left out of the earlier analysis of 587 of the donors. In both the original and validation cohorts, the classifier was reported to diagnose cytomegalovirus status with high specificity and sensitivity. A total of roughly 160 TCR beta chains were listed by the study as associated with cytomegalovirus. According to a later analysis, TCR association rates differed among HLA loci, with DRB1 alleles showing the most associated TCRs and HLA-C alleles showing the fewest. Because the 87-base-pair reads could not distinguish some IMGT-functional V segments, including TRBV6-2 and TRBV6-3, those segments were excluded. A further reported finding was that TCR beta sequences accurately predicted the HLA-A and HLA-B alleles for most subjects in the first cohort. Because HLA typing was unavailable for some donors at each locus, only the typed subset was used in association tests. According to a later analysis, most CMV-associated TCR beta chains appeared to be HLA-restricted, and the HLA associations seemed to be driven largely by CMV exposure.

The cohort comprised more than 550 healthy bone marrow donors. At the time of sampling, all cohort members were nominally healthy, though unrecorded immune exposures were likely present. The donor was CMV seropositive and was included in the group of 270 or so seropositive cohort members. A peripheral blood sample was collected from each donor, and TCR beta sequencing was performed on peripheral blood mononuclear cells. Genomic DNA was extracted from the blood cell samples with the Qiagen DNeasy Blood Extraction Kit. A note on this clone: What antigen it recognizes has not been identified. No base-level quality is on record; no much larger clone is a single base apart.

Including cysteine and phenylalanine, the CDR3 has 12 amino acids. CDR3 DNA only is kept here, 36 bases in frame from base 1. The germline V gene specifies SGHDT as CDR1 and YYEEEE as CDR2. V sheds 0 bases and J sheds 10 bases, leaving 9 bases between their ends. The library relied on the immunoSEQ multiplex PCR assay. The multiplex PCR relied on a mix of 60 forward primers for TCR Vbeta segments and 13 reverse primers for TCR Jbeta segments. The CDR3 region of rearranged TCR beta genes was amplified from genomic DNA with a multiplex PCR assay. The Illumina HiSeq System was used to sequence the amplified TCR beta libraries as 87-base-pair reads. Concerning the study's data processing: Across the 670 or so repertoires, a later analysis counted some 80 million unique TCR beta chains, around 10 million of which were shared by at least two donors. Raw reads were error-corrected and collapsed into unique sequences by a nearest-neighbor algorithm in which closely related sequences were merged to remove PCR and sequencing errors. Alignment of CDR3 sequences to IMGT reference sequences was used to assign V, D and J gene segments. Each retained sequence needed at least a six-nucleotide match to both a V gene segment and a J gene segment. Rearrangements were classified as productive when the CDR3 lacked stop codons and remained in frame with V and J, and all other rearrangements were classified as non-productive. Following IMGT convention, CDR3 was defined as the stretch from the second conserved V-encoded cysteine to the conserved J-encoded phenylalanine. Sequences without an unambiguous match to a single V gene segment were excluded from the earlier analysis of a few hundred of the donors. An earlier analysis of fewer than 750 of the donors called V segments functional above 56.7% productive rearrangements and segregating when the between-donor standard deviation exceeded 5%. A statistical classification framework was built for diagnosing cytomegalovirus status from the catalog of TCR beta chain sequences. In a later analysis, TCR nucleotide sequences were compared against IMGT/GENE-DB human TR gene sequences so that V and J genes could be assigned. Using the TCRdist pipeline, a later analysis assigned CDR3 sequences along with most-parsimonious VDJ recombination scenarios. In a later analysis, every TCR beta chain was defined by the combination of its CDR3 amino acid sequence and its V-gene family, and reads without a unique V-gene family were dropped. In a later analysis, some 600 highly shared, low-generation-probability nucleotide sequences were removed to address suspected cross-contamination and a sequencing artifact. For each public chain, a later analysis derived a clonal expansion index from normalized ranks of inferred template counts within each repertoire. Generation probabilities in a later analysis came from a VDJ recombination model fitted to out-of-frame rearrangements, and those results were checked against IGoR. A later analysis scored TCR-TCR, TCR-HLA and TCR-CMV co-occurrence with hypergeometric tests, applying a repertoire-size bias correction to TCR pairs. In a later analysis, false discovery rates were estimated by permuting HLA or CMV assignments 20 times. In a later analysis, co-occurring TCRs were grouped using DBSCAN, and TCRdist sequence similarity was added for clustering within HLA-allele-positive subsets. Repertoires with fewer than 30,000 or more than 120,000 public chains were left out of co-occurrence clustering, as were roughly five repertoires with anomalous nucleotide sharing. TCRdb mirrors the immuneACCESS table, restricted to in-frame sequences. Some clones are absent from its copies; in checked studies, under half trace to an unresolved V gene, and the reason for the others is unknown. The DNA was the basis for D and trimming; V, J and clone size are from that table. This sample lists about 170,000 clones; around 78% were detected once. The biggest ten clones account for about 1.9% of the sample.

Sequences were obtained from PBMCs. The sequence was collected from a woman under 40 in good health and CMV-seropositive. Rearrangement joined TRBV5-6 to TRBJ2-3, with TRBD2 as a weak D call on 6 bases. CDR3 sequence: CASSLEGEAQYF. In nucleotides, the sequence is TGTGCCAGCAGCTTGGAAGGGGAGGCGCAGTATTTT.